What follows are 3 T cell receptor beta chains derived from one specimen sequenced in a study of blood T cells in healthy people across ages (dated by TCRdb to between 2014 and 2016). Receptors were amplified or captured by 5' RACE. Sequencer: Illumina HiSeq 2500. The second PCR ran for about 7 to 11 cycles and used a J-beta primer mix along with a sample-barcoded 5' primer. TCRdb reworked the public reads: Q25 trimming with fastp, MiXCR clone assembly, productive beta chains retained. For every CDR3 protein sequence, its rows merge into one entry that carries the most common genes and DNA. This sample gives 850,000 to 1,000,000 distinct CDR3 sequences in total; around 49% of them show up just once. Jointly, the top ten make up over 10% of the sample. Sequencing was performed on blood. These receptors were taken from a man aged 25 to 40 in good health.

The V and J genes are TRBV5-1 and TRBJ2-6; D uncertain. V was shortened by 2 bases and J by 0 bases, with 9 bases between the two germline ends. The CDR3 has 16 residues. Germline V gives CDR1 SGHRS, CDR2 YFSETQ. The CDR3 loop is CASSFRTVSGANVLTF. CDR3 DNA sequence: TGCGCCAGCAGCTTCCGGACGGTCTCTGGGGCCAACGTCCTGACTTTC.

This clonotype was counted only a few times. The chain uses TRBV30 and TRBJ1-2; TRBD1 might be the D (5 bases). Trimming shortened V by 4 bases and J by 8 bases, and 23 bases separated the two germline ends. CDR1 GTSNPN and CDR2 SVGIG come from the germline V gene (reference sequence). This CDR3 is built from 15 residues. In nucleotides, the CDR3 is TGTGCCTGGACTCCCCCCGGGGGTCAAATGAGGGGCTACACCTTC. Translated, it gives CAWTPPGGQMRGYTF.

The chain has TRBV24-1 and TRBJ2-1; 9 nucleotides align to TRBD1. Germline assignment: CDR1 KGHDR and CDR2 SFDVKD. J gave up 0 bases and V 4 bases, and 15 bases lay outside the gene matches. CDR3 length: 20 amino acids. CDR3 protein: CATSDPGTGNSLSSYNEQFF. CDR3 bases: TGTGCCACCAGTGACCCCGGGACAGGGAATTCGTTGAGCTCCTACAATGAGCAGTTCTTC.